Described below is a single TCR beta chain sequence and its context. What it binds is not known. The CDR3 has 14 amino acids. The V end was cut by 0 bases, the J end by 4 bases, with 6 bases between. CDR1 is LGHDT and CDR2 is YNNKEL in the germline V gene (reference sequence). This entry belongs to a study of regulatory T cells in long-lasting Graves disease. Study observations and caveats: Preferential use of TRBV28, TRBJ1-2 and TRBJ2-5 was seen in persistent disease. The small sample size may have reduced accuracy.

Arm-PCR of CDR3 regions with iRepertoire HTBI primers generated TCR beta libraries. TCRdb used MiXCR to reprocess the multiplex PCR reads, holding one entry per CDR3 protein. The profile shows about 540,000 distinct CDR3 sequences, 13% of them singletons. The time point: newly diagnosed GD, antithyroid drugs for less than 3 months. PBMC RNA was the source of the TCR library. This sample also belongs to another study, concerning T cells in Graves' hyperthyroidism and ophthalmopathy. That report notes: Among clonotypes expanded in thyroid above 0.001, most were also found in blood.

The clonotype comes from a young man with Graves disease. V is TRBV3-1 and J is TRBJ2-2, with D unresolved. The sequencing used peripheral blood mononuclear cells (PBMCs), collected at new diagnosis, from a patient treated with antithyroid drugs. The CDR3: CASSQETGTGELFF. CDR3 sequence (DNA): TGTGCCAGCAGCCAAGAAACCGGCACCGGGGAGCTGTTTTTT.